Following are 8 T cell receptor beta chains from one sample sequenced in a study of cytomegalovirus exposure and HLA in healthy donors listed by TCRdb under 2017. Library prep was done by the immunoSEQ multiplex PCR assay. TCRdb took this table from immuneACCESS and kept in-frame rearrangements with V and J called. Such tables lack part of the clones; where checked against another copy, unresolved V genes explain under half of the gap, and the rest is unexplained. This sample has under 250,000 clones in its table, and over 75% of those were observed once. The ten largest account for roughly 2% of the sample. The material sequenced was PBMCs. These receptors came from a woman between 18 and 29 years old in good health and CMV-seropositive.

This clone was recorded a few times. The chain employs TRBV7-9 and TRBJ2-5; possibly TRBD2 for D (6 bases). Between the trimmed V and J ends, which lost 4 bases and 5 bases, there was a span of 17 bases. From germline, CDR1 is SEHNR and CDR2 FQNEAQ (reference sequence). CDR3 length: 15 residues. The CDR3 DNA is TGTGCCAGCAGCTCCCCAGTCGGGGGTCAGGAGACCCAGTACTTC. Amino acid sequence: CASSSPVGGQETQYF. Full variable domain (outside the CDR3, taken from reference TRBV7-9 and TRBJ2-5): DTGVSQNPRHKITKRGQNVTFRCDPISEHNRLYWYRQTLGQGPEFLTYFQNEAQLEKSRLLSDRFSAERPKGSFSTLEIQRTEQGDSAMYLCASSSPVGGQETQYFGPGTRLLVL.

V gene TRBV28 combines with J gene TRBJ2-1; the match to TRBD2 covers 12 bases. Germline V gene sequence: CDR1 MDHEN, CDR2 SYDVKM. The V gene end was trimmed by 5 bases and the J gene end by 6 bases; junction bases not matched to a gene: 11. The CDR3 runs to 17 residues. CDR3 sequence (DNA): TGTGCCAGCAGTCTAGCGGGAGGGAAACAAAAAAGCAATGAGCAGTTCTTC. Translated: CASSLAGGKQKSNEQFF.

This rearrangement joins TRBV27 to TRBJ1-5; perhaps TRBD1 as D (5 bases). This CDR3 region has 16 residues. Germline CDR1 reads MNHEY; CDR2 reads SMNVEV (reference sequence). V dropped 5 bases and J dropped 0 bases, with 14 bases sitting between them. CDR3 in amino acids: CASSGRGFSSNQPQHF. In DNA, the CDR3 is TGTGCCAGCAGTGGGAGGGGCTTCAGTAGCAATCAGCCCCAGCATTTT.

The gene calls are TRBV12-5 and TRBJ2-1; 7 bases fit TRBD2. The CDR3 is made up of 16 amino acids. Germline V gene sequence: CDR1 LGHNT, CDR2 FRNRAP. The V segment lost 7 bases and the J segment 7 bases; nucleotides outside the gene matches: 16. CDR3 amino acids: CASAPSGSREGNEQFF. In DNA form, the CDR3 reads TGTGCTAGTGCCCCCTCGGGGTCAAGGGAGGGGAATGAGCAGTTCTTC.

V and J are TRBV11-2 and TRBJ2-2, with TRBD2 matching 7 bases. Germline CDR1 is SGHAT and CDR2 is FQNNGV. The CDR3 spans 13 residues. Trimming took 6 bases from V and 6 from J; bases not matched to a gene: 4. Written as DNA, the CDR3 is TGTGCCAGCAGACAGGCGGGGGCCGGGGAGCTGTTTTTT. As protein: CASRQAGAGELFF.

For the CDR3, the DNA is TGTGCCAGCAGCCAAGTCCTAGCGGGACCCCACACCGGGGAGCTGTTTTTT. Translation: CASSQVLAGPHTGELFF. V and J are TRBV14 and TRBJ2-2; 9 nucleotides align to TRBD2. Germline V gene lookup returns CDR1 SGHDN and CDR2 FVKESK. The V gene end was trimmed by 1 base and the J gene end by 3 bases; junction bases not matched to a gene: 6. The CDR3 extends over 17 amino acids.

This rearrangement joins TRBV11-2 to TRBJ1-1; TRBD1 matches 9 bases. V shed 2 bases, J shed 8 bases, and the junction held 6 bases outside the gene matches. The germline gives CDR1 SGHAT, CDR2 FQNNGV. The CDR3 spans 14 residues. This CDR3 is CASSLTGTGSEAFF. For the CDR3, the DNA is TGTGCCAGCAGCTTAACCGGGACAGGGTCGGAAGCTTTCTTT. Using reference TRBV11-2 and TRBJ1-1 for the parts outside the CDR3, the full variable domain is EAGVAQSPRYKIIEKRQSVAFWCNPISGHATLYWYQQILGQGPKLLIQFQNNGVVDDSQLPKDRFSAERLKGVDSTLKIQPAKLEDSAVYLCASSLTGTGSEAFFGQGTRLTVV.

The V and J genes are TRBV25-1 and TRBJ2-1; 10 bases fit TRBD2. Germline values: CDR1 MGHDK, CDR2 SYGVNS. The CDR3 is made up of 16 amino acids. Unmatched junction bases numbered 6, after V lost 5 bases and J lost 2 bases. The CDR3 sequence is CASSLAGTSAYNEQFF. Here the CDR3 DNA reads TGTGCCAGCAGTCTAGCCGGGACTAGCGCCTACAATGAGCAGTTCTTC.